This entry features one T cell receptor beta chain sequence. Antigen: not known. The entry originates in a study of T cell responses to AZD1222 COVID-19 vaccine. Study summary: Both about-4-week and about-12-week second-dose recipients were combined.

Germline loops: CDR1 LNHDA, CDR2 SQIVND (reference sequence). Between the trimmed V and J ends, which lost 2 bases and 1 base, there was a span of 8 bases. The CDR3 contains 14 residues. Findings and caveats of the study: Per reports, nearly half of all spike-specific TCRs target regions that are unmutated in variants. The sample set comprised mostly white British donors with more females, and clonal diversity was possibly underestimated.

Measured with immunoSEQ multiplex PCR; TCRdb has only the in-frame clones, and not every one. The data contain 90,000 to 150,000 clones, around 90% of them seen just once; the ten biggest clones take up 8.4%. The specimen comprised peripheral blood, sampled on day 0 of AZD1222 vaccination. The rearrangement joins TRBV19 to TRBJ1-1, with D tentatively TRBD1 (5 bases). The sequence came from an adult in good health. The CDR3 spells CASSISGTNTEAFF. The CDR3 DNA reads as TGTGCCAGTAGTATATCGGGGACGAACACTGAAGCTTTCTTT.